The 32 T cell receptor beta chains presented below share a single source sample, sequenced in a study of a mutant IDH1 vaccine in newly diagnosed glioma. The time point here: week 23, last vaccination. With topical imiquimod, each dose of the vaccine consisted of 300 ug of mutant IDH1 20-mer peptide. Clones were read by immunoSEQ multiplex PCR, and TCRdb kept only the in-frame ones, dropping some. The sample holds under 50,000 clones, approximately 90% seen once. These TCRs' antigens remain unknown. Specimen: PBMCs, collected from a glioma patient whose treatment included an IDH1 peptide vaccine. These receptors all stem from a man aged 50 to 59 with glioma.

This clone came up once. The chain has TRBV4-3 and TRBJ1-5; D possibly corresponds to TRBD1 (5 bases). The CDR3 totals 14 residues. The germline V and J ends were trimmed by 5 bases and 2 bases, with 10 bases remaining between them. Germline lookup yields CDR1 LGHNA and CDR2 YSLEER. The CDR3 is CASSFATGNQPQHF. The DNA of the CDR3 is TGCGCCAGCAGCTTCGCGACAGGCAATCAGCCCCAGCATTTT.

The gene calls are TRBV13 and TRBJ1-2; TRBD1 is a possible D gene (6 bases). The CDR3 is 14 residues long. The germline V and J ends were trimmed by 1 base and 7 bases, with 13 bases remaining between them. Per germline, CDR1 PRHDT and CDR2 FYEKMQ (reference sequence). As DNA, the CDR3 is TGTGCCAGCAGCTTAGTAAAGGGGGGAGGTGGCTACACCTTC. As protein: CASSLVKGGGGYTF.

The CDR3 loop is CASSFRDRSADYGYTF. The CDR3 DNA sequence: TGTGCCAGCAGTTTTCGGGACAGGTCGGCCGACTATGGCTACACCTTC. V and J are TRBV6-5 and TRBJ1-2, with 8 bases fitting TRBD1. CDR1 is MNHEY, CDR2 SVGAGI, per germline. The CDR3 length is 16 residues. V shed 4 bases and J 3 bases; nucleotides not matched to a gene: 10.

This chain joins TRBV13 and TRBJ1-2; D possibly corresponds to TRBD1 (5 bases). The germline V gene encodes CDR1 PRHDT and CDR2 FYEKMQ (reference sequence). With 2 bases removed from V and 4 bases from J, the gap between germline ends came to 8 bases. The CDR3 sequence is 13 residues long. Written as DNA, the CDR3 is TGTGCCAGCAGCTTACAAGGGGTCTATGGCTACACCTTC. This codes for CASSLQGVYGYTF.

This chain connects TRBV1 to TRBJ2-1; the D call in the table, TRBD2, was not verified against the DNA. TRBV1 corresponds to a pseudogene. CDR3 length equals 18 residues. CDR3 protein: CTSSPQTPEPSSYNEQFF. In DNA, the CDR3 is TGCACCAGCAGCCCCCAAACCCCCGAACCGAGCTCCTACAATGAGCAGTTCTTC.

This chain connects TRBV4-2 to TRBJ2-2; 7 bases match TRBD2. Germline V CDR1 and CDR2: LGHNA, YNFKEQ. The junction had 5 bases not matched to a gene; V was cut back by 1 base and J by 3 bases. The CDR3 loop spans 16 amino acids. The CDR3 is CASSQVRGGDTGELFF. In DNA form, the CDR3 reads TGTGCCAGCAGCCAAGTGCGGGGAGGGGACACCGGGGAGCTGTTTTTT.

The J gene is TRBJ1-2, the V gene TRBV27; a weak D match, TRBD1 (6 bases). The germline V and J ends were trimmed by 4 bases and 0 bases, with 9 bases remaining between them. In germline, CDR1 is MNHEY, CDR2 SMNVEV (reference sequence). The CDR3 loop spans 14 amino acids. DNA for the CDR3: TGTGCCAGCAGTTCGGGGGGCTCTAACTATGGCTACACCTTC. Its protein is CASSSGGSNYGYTF.

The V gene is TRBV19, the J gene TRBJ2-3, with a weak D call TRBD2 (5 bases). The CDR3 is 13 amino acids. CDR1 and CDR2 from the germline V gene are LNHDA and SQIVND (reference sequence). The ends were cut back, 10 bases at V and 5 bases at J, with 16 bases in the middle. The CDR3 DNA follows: TGTGCCACACTCTCCCCGAGCGGAGATACGCAGTATTTT. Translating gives CATLSPSGDTQYF.

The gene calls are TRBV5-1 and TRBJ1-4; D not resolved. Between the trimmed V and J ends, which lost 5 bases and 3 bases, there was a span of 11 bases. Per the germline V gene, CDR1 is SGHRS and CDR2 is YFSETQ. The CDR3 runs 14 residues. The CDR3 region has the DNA TGCGCCAGCAGTATAGCGTCGGCTAATGAAAAACTGTTTTTT. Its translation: CASSIASANEKLFF.

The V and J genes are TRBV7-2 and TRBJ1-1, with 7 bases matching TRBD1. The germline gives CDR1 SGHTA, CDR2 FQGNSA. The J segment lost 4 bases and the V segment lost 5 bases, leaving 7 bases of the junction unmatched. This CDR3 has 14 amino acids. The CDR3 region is CASSIGGLSTEAFF. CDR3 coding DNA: TGTGCCAGCAGCATAGGGGGCCTCTCCACTGAAGCTTTCTTT.

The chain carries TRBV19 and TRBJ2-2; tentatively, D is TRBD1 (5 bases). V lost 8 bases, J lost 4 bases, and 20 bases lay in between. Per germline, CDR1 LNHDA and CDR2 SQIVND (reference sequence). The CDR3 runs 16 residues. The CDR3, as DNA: TGTGCCAGTTGGGGAATTTTGGGGCGTGCCACCGGGGAGCTGTTTTTT. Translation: CASWGILGRATGELFF.

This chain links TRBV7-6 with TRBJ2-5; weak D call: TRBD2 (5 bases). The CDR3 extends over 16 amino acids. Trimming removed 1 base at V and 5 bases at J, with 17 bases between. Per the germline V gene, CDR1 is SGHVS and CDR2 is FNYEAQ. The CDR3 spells CASSLEPGQRRETQYF. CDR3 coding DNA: TGTGCCAGCAGCTTAGAGCCCGGGCAACGGAGGGAGACCCAGTACTTC.

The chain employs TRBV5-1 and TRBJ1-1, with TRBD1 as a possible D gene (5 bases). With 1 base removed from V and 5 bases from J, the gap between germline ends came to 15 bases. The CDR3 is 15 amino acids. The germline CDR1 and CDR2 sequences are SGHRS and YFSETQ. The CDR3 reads CASSLSTAGGTEAFF. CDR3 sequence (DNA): TGCGCCAGCAGCTTGTCGACGGCTGGGGGGACTGAAGCTTTCTTT.

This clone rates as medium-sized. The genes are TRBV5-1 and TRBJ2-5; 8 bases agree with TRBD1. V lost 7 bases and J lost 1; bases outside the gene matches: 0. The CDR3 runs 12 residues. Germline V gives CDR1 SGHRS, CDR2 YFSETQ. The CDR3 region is CASGTGQETQYF. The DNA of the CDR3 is TGCGCCAGCGGGACAGGCCAAGAGACCCAGTACTTC.

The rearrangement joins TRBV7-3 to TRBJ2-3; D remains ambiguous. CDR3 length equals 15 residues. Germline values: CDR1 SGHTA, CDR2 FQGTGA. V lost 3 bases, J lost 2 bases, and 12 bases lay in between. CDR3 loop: CASSLGGVVTDTQYF. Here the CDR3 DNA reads TGTGCCAGCAGCTTGGGCGGAGTCGTCACAGATACGCAGTATTTT. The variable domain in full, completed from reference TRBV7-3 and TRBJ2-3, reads GAGVSQTPSNKVTEKGKYVELRCDPISGHTALYWYRQSLGQGPEFLIYFQGTGAADDSGLPNDRFFAVRPEGSVSTLKIQRTERGDSAVYLCASSLGGVVTDTQYFGPGTRLTVL.

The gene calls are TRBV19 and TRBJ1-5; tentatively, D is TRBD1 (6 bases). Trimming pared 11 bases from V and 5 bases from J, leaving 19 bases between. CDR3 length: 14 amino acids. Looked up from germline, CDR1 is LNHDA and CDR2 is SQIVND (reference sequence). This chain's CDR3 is CAGRSQGHDQPQHF. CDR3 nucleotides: TGTGCCGGAAGGTCCCAGGGACACGATCAGCCCCAGCATTTT.

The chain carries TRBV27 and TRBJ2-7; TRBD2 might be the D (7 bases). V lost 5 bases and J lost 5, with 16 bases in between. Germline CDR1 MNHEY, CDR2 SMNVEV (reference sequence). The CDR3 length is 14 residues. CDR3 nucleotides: TGTGCCAGCAGTCCTCGGGGGGAGGGGGACGAGCAGTACTTC. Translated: CASSPRGEGDEQYF.

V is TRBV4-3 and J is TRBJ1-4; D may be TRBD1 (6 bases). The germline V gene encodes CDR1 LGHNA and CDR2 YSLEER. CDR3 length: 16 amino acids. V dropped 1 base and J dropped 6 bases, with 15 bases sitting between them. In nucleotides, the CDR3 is TGCGCCAGCAGCCAAGGGTTCCTCGGGACACATGAAAAACTGTTTTTT. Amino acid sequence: CASSQGFLGTHEKLFF.

The DNA for the CDR3 is TGTGCCAGCAGTTACCAAGAAAGCTCCTACAATGAGCAGTTCTTC. This gives the protein CASSYQESSYNEQFF. The chain links TRBV6-5 to TRBJ2-1; D not certain. The CDR3 runs 15 residues. CDR1 is MNHEY and CDR2 is SVGAGI in the germline V gene. Between the trimmed V and J ends, which lost 2 bases and 0 bases, there was a span of 8 bases.

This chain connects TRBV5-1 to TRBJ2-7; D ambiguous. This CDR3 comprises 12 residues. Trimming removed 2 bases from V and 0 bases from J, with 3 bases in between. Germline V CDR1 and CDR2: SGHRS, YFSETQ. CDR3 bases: TGCGCCAGCAGCTTCTCCTCCTACGAGCAGTACTTC. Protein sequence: CASSFSSYEQYF.

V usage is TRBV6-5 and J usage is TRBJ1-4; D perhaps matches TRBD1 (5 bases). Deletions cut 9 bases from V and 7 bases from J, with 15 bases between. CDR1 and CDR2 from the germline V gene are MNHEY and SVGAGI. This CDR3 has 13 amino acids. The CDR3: CASTGRPTEKLFF. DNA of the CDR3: TGTGCCAGTACGGGACGTCCAACTGAAAAACTGTTTTTT.

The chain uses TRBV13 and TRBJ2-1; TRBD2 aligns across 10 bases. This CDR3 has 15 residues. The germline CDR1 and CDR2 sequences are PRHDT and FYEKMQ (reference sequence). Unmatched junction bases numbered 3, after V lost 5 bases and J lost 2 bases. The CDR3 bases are TGTGCCAGCAGCCTAGCGGGGGCCCCCTACAATGAGCAGTTCTTC. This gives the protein CASSLAGAPYNEQFF.

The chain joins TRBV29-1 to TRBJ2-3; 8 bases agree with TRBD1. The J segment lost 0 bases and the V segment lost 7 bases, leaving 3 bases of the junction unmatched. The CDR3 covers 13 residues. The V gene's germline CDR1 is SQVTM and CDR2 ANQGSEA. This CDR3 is CSAQGASTDTQYF. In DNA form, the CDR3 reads TGCAGCGCCCAGGGGGCTAGCACAGATACGCAGTATTTT.

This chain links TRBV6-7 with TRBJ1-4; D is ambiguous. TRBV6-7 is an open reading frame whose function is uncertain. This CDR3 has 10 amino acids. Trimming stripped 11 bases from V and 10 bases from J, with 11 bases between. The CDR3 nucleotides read TGTGCCCGGCAAAAGGGAAAACTGTTTTTT. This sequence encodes CARQKGKLFF.

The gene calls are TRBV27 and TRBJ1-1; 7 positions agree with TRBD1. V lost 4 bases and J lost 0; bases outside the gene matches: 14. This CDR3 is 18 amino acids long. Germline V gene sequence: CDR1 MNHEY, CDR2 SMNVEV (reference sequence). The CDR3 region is CASSSQGTSSTMNTEAFF. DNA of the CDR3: TGTGCCAGCAGTTCACAGGGGACATCGAGTACTATGAACACTGAAGCTTTCTTT.

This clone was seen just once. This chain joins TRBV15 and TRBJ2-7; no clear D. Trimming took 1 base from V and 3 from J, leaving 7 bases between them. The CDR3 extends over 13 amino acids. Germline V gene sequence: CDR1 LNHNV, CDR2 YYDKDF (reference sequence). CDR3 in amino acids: CATSRGPYYEQYF. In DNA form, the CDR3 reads TGTGCCACCAGCAGAGGACCTTACTACGAGCAGTACTTC.

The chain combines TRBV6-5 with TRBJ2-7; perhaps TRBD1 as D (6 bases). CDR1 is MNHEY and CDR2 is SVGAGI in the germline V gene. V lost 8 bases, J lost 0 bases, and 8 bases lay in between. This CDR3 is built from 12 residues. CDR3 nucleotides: TGTGCCAGCCAGGGGCTCTCCTACGAGCAGTACTTC. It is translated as CASQGLSYEQYF.

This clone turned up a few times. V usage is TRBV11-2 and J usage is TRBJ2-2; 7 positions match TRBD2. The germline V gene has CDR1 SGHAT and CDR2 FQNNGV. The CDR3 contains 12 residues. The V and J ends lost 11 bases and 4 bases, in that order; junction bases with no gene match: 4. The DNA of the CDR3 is TGTGCCTCGGGCGGGGGCACCGGGGAGCTGTTTTTT. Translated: CASGGGTGELFF.

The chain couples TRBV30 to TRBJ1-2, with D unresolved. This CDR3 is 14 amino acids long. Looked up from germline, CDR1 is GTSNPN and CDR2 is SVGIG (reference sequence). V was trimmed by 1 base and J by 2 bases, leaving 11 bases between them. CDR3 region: CAWSAQPGNYGYTF. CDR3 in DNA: TGTGCCTGGAGTGCCCAACCGGGAAACTATGGCTACACCTTC.

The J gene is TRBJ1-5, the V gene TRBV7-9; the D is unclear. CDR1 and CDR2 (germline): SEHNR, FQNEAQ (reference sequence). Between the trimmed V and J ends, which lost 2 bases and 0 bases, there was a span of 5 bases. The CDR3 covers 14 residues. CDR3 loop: CASSLTYSNQPQHF. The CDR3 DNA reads TGTGCCAGCAGCTTAACATATAGCAATCAGCCCCAGCATTTT.

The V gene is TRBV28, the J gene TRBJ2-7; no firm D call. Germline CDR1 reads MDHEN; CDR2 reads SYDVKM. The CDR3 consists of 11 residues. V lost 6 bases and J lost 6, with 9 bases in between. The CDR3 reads CASRSGTEQYF. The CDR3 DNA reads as TGTGCCAGCAGGAGTGGAACCGAGCAGTACTTC.

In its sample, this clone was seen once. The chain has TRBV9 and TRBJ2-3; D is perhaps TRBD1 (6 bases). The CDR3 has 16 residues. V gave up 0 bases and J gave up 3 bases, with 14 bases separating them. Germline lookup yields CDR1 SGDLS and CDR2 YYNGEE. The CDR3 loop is CASSVGQGQVTDTQYF. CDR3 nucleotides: TGTGCCAGCAGCGTAGGGCAGGGGCAGGTGACAGATACGCAGTATTTT.